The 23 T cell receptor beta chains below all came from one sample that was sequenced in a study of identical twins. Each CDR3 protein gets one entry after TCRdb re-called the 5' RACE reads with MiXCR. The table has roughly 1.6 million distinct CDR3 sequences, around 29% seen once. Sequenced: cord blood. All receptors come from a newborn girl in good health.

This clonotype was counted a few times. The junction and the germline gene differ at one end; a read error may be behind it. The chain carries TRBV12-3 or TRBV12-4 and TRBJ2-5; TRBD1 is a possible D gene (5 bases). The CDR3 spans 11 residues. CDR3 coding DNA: TGTGCCTGCAGGGTTGACGGGACCCAGTACTTC. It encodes CACRVDGTQYF.

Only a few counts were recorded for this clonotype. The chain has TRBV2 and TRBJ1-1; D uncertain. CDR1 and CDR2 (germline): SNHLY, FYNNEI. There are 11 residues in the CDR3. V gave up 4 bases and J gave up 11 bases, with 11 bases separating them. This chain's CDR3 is CASSALIGAFF. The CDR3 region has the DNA TGTGCCAGCAGTGCCCTTATTGGGGCTTTCTTT.

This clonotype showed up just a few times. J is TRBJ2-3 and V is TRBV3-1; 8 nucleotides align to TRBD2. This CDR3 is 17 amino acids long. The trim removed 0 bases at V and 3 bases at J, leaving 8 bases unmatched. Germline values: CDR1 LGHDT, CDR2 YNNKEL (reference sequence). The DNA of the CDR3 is TGTGCCAGCAGCCAAGATCCAGCGGGAGAGAGGACAGATACGCAGTATTTT. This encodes CASSQDPAGERTDTQYF.

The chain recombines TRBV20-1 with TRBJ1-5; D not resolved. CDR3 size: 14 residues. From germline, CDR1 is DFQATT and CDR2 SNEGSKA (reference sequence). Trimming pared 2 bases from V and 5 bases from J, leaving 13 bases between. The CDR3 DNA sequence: TGCAGTGCTAGACAGCAGTATGAGTATCAGCCCCAGCATTTT. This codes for CSARQQYEYQPQHF.

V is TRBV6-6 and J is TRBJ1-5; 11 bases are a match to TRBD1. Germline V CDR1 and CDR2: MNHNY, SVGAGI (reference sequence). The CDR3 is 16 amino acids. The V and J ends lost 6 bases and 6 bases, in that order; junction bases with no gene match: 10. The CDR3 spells CASSSSPDRGLQPQHF. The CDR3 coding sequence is TGTGCCAGCAGCTCCTCCCCGGACAGGGGGCTTCAGCCCCAGCATTTT.

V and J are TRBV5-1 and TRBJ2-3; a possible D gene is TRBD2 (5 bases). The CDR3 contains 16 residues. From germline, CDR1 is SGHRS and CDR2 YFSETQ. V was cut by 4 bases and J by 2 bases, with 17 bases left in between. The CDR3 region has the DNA TGCGCCAGCAGCGCCGGATCCTCGGGGTACACAGATACGCAGTATTTT. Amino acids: CASSAGSSGYTDTQYF.

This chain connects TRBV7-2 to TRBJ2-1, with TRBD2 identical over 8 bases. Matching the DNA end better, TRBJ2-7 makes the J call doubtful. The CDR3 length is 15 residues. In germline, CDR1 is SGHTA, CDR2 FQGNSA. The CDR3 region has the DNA TGTGCCAGCAGCTTACGGACTAGCTCCTACAATGAGCAGTACTTC. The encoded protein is CASSLRTSSYNEQYF.

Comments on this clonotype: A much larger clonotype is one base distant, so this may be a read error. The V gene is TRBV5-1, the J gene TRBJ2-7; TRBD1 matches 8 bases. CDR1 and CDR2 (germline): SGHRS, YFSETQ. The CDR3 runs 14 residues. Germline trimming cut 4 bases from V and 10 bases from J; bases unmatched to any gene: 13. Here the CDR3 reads CASSPGQARNTQYF. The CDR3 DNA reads TGCGCCAGCAGCCCGGGACAGGCCAGAAACACTCAGTACTTC.

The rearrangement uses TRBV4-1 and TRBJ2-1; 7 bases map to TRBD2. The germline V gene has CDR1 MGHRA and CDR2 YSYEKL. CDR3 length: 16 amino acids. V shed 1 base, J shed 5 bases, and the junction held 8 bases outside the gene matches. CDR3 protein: CASSQVGGGFNNEQFF. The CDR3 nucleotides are TGCGCCAGCAGCCAAGTCGGCGGGGGTTTCAACAATGAGCAGTTCTTC.

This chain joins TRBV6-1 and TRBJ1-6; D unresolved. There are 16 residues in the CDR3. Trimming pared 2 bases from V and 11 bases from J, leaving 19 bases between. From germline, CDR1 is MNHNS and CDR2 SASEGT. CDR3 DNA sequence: TGTGCCAGCAGTGAATTAAGACCGGGTGGTGGGACACCCCTCCACTTT. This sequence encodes CASSELRPGGGTPLHF.

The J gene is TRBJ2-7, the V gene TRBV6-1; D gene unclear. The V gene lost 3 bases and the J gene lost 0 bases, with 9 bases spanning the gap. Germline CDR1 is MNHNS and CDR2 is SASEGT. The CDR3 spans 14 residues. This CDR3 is CASSERAASYEQYF. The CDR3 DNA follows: TGTGCCAGCAGTGAGAGAGCCGCCTCCTACGAGCAGTACTTC.

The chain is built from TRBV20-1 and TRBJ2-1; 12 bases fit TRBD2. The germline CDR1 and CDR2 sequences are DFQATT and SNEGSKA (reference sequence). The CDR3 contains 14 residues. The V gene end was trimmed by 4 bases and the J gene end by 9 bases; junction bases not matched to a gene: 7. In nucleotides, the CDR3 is TGCAGTGCTACTCTAGCGGGAGGGCCCAGTGAGCAGTTCTTC. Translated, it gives CSATLAGGPSEQFF.

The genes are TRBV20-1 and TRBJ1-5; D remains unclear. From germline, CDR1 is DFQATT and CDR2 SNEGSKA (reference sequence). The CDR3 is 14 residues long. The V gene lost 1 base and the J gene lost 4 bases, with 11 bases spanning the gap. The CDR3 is CSARAGGVNQPQHF. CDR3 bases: TGCAGTGCTAGAGCCGGTGGGGTTAATCAGCCCCAGCATTTT.

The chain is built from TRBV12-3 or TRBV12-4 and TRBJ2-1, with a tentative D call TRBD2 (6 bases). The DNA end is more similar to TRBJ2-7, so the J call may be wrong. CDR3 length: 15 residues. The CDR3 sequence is CASSLVAASYNEQYF. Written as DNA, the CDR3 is TGTGCCAGCAGTTTAGTAGCGGCTTCCTACAATGAGCAGTACTTC.

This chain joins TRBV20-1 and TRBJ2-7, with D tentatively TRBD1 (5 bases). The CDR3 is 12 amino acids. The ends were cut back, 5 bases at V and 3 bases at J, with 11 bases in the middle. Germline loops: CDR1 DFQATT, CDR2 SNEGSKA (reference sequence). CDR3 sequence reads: CSAEDNYYEQYF. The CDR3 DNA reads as TGCAGTGCTGAGGACAATTACTACGAGCAGTACTTC.

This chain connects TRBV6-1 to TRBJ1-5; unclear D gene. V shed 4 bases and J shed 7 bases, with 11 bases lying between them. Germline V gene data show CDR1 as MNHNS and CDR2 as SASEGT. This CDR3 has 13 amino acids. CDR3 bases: TGTGCCAGCAGTGGAGGTGCGGGGCAGCCCCAGCATTTT. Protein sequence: CASSGGAGQPQHF.

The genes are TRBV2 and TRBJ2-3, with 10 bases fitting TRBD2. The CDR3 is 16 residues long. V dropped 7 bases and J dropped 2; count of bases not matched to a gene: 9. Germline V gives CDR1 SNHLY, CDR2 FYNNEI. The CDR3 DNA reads TGTGCCAGCACCGCTGGACTAGCGGACCTCACAGATACGCAGTATTTT. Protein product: CASTAGLADLTDTQYF. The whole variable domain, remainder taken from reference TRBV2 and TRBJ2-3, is EPEVTQTPSHQVTQMGQEVILRCVPISNHLYFYWYRQILGQKVEFLVSFYNNEISEKSEIFDDQFSVERPDGSNFTLKIRSTKLEDSAMYFCASTAGLADLTDTQYFGPGTRLTVL.

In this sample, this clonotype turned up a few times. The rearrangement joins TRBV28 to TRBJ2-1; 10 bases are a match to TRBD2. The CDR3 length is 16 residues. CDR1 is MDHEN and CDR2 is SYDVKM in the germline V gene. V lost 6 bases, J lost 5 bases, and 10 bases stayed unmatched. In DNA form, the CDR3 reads TGTGCCAGCAGCCGAACTACTAGCGGGATCCACAATGAGCAGTTCTTC. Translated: CASSRTTSGIHNEQFF.

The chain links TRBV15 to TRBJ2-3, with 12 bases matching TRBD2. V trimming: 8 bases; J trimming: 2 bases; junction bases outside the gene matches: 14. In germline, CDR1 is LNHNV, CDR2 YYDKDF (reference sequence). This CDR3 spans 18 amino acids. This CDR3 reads CATAAPQTSGSVTDTQYF. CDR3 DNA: TGTGCCACCGCCGCGCCCCAGACTAGCGGGAGTGTCACAGATACGCAGTATTTT.

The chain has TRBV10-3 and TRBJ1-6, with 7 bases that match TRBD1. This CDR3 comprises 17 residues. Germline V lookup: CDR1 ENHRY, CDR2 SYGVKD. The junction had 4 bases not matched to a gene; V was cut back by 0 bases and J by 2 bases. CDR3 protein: CAISESKGATYNSPLHF. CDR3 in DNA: TGTGCCATCAGTGAGTCGAAGGGGGCAACCTATAATTCACCCCTCCACTTT.

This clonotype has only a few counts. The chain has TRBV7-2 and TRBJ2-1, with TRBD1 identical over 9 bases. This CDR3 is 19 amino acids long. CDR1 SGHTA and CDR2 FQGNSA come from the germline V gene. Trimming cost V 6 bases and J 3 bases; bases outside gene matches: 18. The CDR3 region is CASRSGTGHILGYYNEQFF. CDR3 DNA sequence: TGTGCCAGCAGGTCCGGGACAGGGCACATTCTTGGCTACTACAATGAGCAGTTCTTC.

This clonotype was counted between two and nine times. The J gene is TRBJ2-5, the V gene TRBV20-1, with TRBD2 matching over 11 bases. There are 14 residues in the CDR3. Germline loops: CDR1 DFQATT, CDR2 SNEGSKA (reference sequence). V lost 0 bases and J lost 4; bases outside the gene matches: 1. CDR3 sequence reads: CSARETSGIETQYF. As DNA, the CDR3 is TGCAGTGCTAGAGAGACTAGCGGGATAGAGACCCAGTACTTC.

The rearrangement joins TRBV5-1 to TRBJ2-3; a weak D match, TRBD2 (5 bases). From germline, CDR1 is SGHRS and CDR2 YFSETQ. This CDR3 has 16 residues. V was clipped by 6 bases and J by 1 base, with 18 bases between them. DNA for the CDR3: TGCGCCAGCACCTTAGGACTCATCGTTCGCACAGATACGCAGTATTTT. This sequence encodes CASTLGLIVRTDTQYF.